These T cell receptor beta chains were read from a single sample in a study of technical replicates of blood from a few donors. TCRdb keeps only in-frame clones here, not all; method: immunoSEQ multiplex PCR. The data contain approximately 97,000 clones, around 96% of them singletons. The sequencing sample was made of T cells isolated from PBMCs. The receptors were sampled from a human donor in good health. Each CDR3 is given without its conserved first and last residue. Fields, in order: CDR3 protein, V gene, J gene.

cdr3_aa: ASSPGSQGGWKTEAF
v_call: TRBV5-1
j_call: TRBJ1-1

cdr3_aa: ASTTGGWGEQY
v_call: TRBV2
j_call: TRBJ2-7

cdr3_aa: ASSRSPPGDKIYGYT
v_call: TRBV4-3
j_call: TRBJ1-2

cdr3_aa: ASSGTSGGDTQY
v_call: TRBV19
j_call: TRBJ2-3

cdr3_aa: AWSLSSPTVGTQY
v_call: TRBV30
j_call: TRBJ2-5

cdr3_aa: AWSRLRTGSGGEQY
v_call: TRBV30
j_call: TRBJ2-7

cdr3_aa: ASRTGGAGWPQH
v_call: TRBV27
j_call: TRBJ1-5

cdr3_aa: ASSPGGSGETQY
v_call: TRBV7-7
j_call: TRBJ2-5

cdr3_aa: ASSIPGQPQH
v_call: TRBV19
j_call: TRBJ1-5

cdr3_aa: ASSFKREDNQPQH
v_call: TRBV7-4
j_call: TRBJ1-5

cdr3_aa: ASSDMTGAVETQY
v_call: TRBV25-1
j_call: TRBJ2-5

cdr3_aa: ASSRRDRGVNWEKLF
v_call: TRBV25-1
j_call: TRBJ1-4

cdr3_aa: ASSLVAGEFDEQY
v_call: TRBV5-1
j_call: TRBJ2-7

cdr3_aa: AGEGVNYNEQF
v_call: TRBV7-2
j_call: TRBJ2-1

cdr3_aa: ASSYRSDSGANVLT
v_call: TRBV6-5
j_call: TRBJ2-6

cdr3_aa: ASSEVQPYEQY
v_call: TRBV2
j_call: TRBJ2-7

cdr3_aa: ASSSTGTDTQY
v_call: TRBV7-9
j_call: TRBJ2-3

cdr3_aa: AINQGASLLTYT
v_call: TRBV6-1
j_call: TRBJ1-2

cdr3_aa: ASSQDHLTDNGYT
v_call: TRBV14
j_call: TRBJ1-2

cdr3_aa: ASSLSLGQGGNTGELF
v_call: TRBV7-3
j_call: TRBJ2-2

cdr3_aa: ASSAGQGGAEAF
v_call: TRBV5-1
j_call: TRBJ1-1

cdr3_aa: ASSETGGYGYT
v_call: TRBV2
j_call: TRBJ1-2

cdr3_aa: ASSLDRGYTEAF
v_call: TRBV7-9
j_call: TRBJ1-1

cdr3_aa: ASSQGLAGGSTDTQY
v_call: TRBV27
j_call: TRBJ2-3

cdr3_aa: ASSIGRGAYGYT
v_call: TRBV19
j_call: TRBJ1-2

cdr3_aa: ASSSRTINTEAF
v_call: TRBV27
j_call: TRBJ1-1

cdr3_aa: AISEVTGGADPQY
v_call: TRBV10-3
j_call: TRBJ2-4

cdr3_aa: ACGTGYANTEAF
v_call: TRBV19
j_call: TRBJ1-1

cdr3_aa: AISPETSAADTQY
v_call: TRBV10-3
j_call: TRBJ2-3

cdr3_aa: ASSPGQGVMTYNSPLH
v_call: TRBV5-6
j_call: TRBJ1-6

cdr3_aa: ASSRRLGLGEQF
v_call: TRBV2
j_call: TRBJ2-1

cdr3_aa: ASSFITSGDTQY
v_call: TRBV7-9
j_call: TRBJ2-3

cdr3_aa: ASTRRNTGELF
v_call: TRBV27
j_call: TRBJ2-2

cdr3_aa: ASSLSGRTEAF
v_call: TRBV5-1
j_call: TRBJ1-1

cdr3_aa: ASSPESAGGYEQY
v_call: TRBV7-2
j_call: TRBJ2-7

cdr3_aa: ASSVVTSGRAEQF
v_call: TRBV9
j_call: TRBJ2-1

cdr3_aa: ASTPAGSNYGYT
v_call: TRBV28
j_call: TRBJ1-2

cdr3_aa: ASIERDSHTEAF
v_call: TRBV19
j_call: TRBJ1-1

cdr3_aa: ASNSKRESNNEQF
v_call: TRBV6-1
j_call: TRBJ2-1

cdr3_aa: ASSLHGRASSTDTQY
v_call: TRBV11-2
j_call: TRBJ2-3

cdr3_aa: ASSRTLTGLEKLF
v_call: TRBV19
j_call: TRBJ1-4

cdr3_aa: SASPSYEQY
v_call: TRBV20-1
j_call: TRBJ2-7

cdr3_aa: ASSFSQGWEQY
v_call: TRBV7-7
j_call: TRBJ2-7

cdr3_aa: ATSTTSYNEQF
v_call: TRBV15
j_call: TRBJ2-1

cdr3_aa: ASSRSGPSTDTQY
v_call: TRBV5-6
j_call: TRBJ2-3

cdr3_aa: ATQPGAGNYGYT
v_call: TRBV27
j_call: TRBJ1-2

cdr3_aa: ASTGGSFYNEQF
v_call: TRBV27
j_call: TRBJ2-1

cdr3_aa: ASSYGRTGTDTQY
v_call: TRBV6-5
j_call: TRBJ2-3

cdr3_aa: ASTEQGKMNEQF
v_call: TRBV19
j_call: TRBJ2-1

cdr3_aa: ASEANYGYT
v_call: TRBV5-5
j_call: TRBJ1-2

cdr3_aa: ASSLYPGEKGELF
v_call: TRBV7-6
j_call: TRBJ2-2

cdr3_aa: ASGFYPIRDRNTEAF
v_call: TRBV12-5
j_call: TRBJ1-1

cdr3_aa: ASSLGTSSLDGEQY
v_call: TRBV2
j_call: TRBJ2-7

cdr3_aa: ASSEHGVNSGYT
v_call: TRBV25-1
j_call: TRBJ1-2

cdr3_aa: ATSPGTGGAEQY
v_call: TRBV19
j_call: TRBJ2-7